The clone carrying this TCR beta chain has more than one count but fewer than ten. What it binds is unknown. This entry belongs to a study of cytomegalovirus exposure and HLA in healthy donors. Whole-study findings and limits: Later analysis demonstrated an association between a missense DCLRE1C variant and TCR beta V- and J-gene trimming.

CDR1 is MDHEN, CDR2 SYDVKM, per germline. V lost 6 bases and J lost 0, with 17 bases in between. The CDR3 is made up of 16 amino acids. The PCR had 60 Vbeta and 13 Jbeta primers. Per the original methods: It was a later analysis that counted 75 million to 90 million unique TCR beta chains, of which around 11 million were shared. Clones were sequenced by immunoSEQ multiplex PCR, and TCRdb holds only the in-frame ones, with some missing. V, J and clone size are those of that table, while D and trimming were read from the DNA. The sample includes under 150,000 clones, approximately 84% of them seen just once.

The chain joins TRBV28 to TRBJ1-2; no firm D call. Sequencing used PBMCs. The TCR sequence derives from a woman in her thirties or forties in good health and CMV-seronegative. The CDR3 here is CASSTSTSGTNYGYTF. In DNA, the CDR3 is TGTGCCAGCAGCACCTCAACATCGGGTACTAACTATGGCTACACCTTC.